This is a list of T cell receptor beta chains from one sample in a study of T cell responses to AZD1222 COVID-19 vaccine. The repertoire was sequenced with immunoSEQ multiplex PCR; TCRdb's copy has only in-frame clones and lacks some. The table has roughly 67,000 clones, roughly 90% seen once. The source was peripheral blood, collected on day 0 of AZD1222 vaccination. The receptors here all came from an adult in good health. Each CDR3 is given with its conserved first and last residue. D genes are given only for firm matches. The size of a clone is reported for some rows only, either as once, few or many, or as a class for expanded clones.

D gene: TRBD1
V gene: TRBV7-6
clone size: .
J gene: TRBJ2-5
CDR3 DNA: TGTGCCAGCAGCGCAGACAGGGGGCCCCAAGAGACCCAGTACTTC
CDR3 protein: CASSADRGPQETQYF

D gene: .
V gene: TRBV29-1
clone size: .
J gene: TRBJ1-2
CDR3 DNA: TGCAGCGTTTCCCGGGACACCTATGGCTACACCTTC
CDR3 protein: CSVSRDTYGYTF

D gene: .
V gene: TRBV5-1
clone size: .
J gene: TRBJ1-5
CDR3 DNA: TGCGCCAGCAGCGTGGGAGAGTTTGGCAATCAGCCCCAGCATTTT
CDR3 protein: CASSVGEFGNQPQHF

D gene: .
V gene: TRBV29-1
clone size: .
J gene: TRBJ1-4
CDR3 DNA: TGCAGCGTGGCTGAGGCAACTAATGAAAAACTGTTTTTT
CDR3 protein: CSVAEATNEKLFF

D gene: .
V gene: TRBV28
clone size: .
J gene: TRBJ2-7
CDR3 DNA: TGTGCCAGCAGTTTAGTGGGCTTGTCCTACGAGCAGTACTTC
CDR3 protein: CASSLVGLSYEQYF

D gene: .
V gene: TRBV2
clone size: .
J gene: TRBJ2-7
CDR3 DNA: TGTGCCAGCAGGGGACTCGAGCAGTACTTC
CDR3 protein: CASRGLEQYF

D gene: .
V gene: TRBV7-9
clone size: .
J gene: TRBJ1-1
CDR3 DNA: TGTGCCAGCAGCTTCGAGCCAGCGAACACTGAAGCTTTCTTT
CDR3 protein: CASSFEPANTEAFF

D gene: .
V gene: TRBV28
clone size: .
J gene: TRBJ1-2
CDR3 DNA: TGTGCCAGCAGTCCCCCCGTTTATGGCTACACCTTC
CDR3 protein: CASSPPVYGYTF

D gene: .
V gene: TRBV30
clone size: .
J gene: TRBJ1-3
CDR3 DNA: TGTGCCTGGAGGCTTACAGAGAGCTCTGGAAACACCATATATTTT
CDR3 protein: CAWRLTESSGNTIYF

D gene: TRBD2
V gene: TRBV6-5
clone size: .
J gene: TRBJ2-7
CDR3 DNA: TGTGCCAGCAGTTGGACTAGCGGGAGTGTCGAGCAGTACTTC
CDR3 protein: CASSWTSGSVEQYF

D gene: .
V gene: TRBV3-1/TRBV3-2
clone size: .
J gene: TRBJ2-4
CDR3 DNA: TGTGCCAGCAGCCAATCCCTGGCAGCCAAAAACATTCAGTACTTC
CDR3 protein: CASSQSLAAKNIQYF

D gene: .
V gene: TRBV5-4
clone size: .
J gene: TRBJ2-5
CDR3 DNA: TGTGCCAGCAGGTCCGGGACCAACCAAGAGACCCAGTACTTC
CDR3 protein: CASRSGTNQETQYF

D gene: .
V gene: TRBV7-9
clone size: .
J gene: TRBJ2-1
CDR3 DNA: TGTGCCAGCAGCTTGATGGAGGGGGGGCTGAATGAGCAGTTCTTC
CDR3 protein: CASSLMEGGLNEQFF

D gene: TRBD1
V gene: TRBV6-4
clone size: .
J gene: TRBJ2-7
CDR3 DNA: TGTGCCAGCAGTGAACGTACCGGGACAGGGAGGCCCTACGAGCAGTACTTC
CDR3 protein: CASSERTGTGRPYEQYF

D gene: .
V gene: TRBV2
clone size: .
J gene: TRBJ2-2
CDR3 DNA: TGTGCCAGCGTGGGACTCCTTTCGGGTGGGGAGCTGTTTTTT
CDR3 protein: CASVGLLSGGELFF

D gene: TRBD2
V gene: TRBV27
clone size: .
J gene: TRBJ2-5
CDR3 DNA: TGTGCCAGCAGTTCTACCGGGACTAGCGGGCGGGAAGAGACCCAGTACTTC
CDR3 protein: CASSSTGTSGREETQYF

D gene: TRBD1
V gene: TRBV27
clone size: once
J gene: TRBJ1-2
CDR3 DNA: TGTGCCAGCAGTTCACAGGGGGGTAAGGACTATGGCTACACCTTC
CDR3 protein: CASSSQGGKDYGYTF

D gene: .
V gene: TRBV6-1
clone size: .
J gene: TRBJ1-3
CDR3 DNA: TGTGCCAGCAGTGAAGATCCAGGAAACACCATATATTTT
CDR3 protein: CASSEDPGNTIYF

D gene: TRBD1
V gene: TRBV29-1
clone size: .
J gene: TRBJ1-1
CDR3 DNA: TGCAGCGTTGAGGACACAGGGGTGAACACTGAAGCTTTCTTT
CDR3 protein: CSVEDTGVNTEAFF

D gene: TRBD1
V gene: TRBV27
clone size: .
J gene: TRBJ1-4
CDR3 DNA: TGTGCCAGCAGTTTGACCTTGGGGACAGGGCATTATGAAAAACTGTTTTTT
CDR3 protein: CASSLTLGTGHYEKLFF

D gene: .
V gene: TRBV5-1
clone size: .
J gene: TRBJ2-3
CDR3 DNA: TGCGCCAGCAAAATGGGAACAGATACGCAGTATTTT
CDR3 protein: CASKMGTDTQYF

D gene: .
V gene: TRBV29-1
clone size: once
J gene: TRBJ1-1
CDR3 DNA: TGCAGCGCGGGGAGAGGCGATGAAGCTTTCTTT
CDR3 protein: CSAGRGDEAFF

D gene: TRBD1
V gene: TRBV24-1
clone size: few
J gene: TRBJ1-2
CDR3 DNA: TGTGCCACCAGTGACTACAGGGGGCTTGGCTACACCTTC
CDR3 protein: CATSDYRGLGYTF

D gene: .
V gene: TRBV7-9
clone size: .
J gene: TRBJ2-3
CDR3 DNA: TGTGCCAGCAGCGTGACAGCCAATACGCAGTATTTT
CDR3 protein: CASSVTANTQYF

D gene: .
V gene: TRBV10-1
clone size: .
J gene: TRBJ1-6
CDR3 DNA: TGCGCCAGCAGTGCGGGTGGAAATTCACCCCTCCACTTT
CDR3 protein: CASSAGGNSPLHF

D gene: .
V gene: TRBV28
clone size: .
J gene: TRBJ1-3
CDR3 DNA: TGTGCCAGCCGTAAACAACTCAGCGGACTGAGCTCTGGAAACACCATATATTTT
CDR3 protein: CASRKQLSGLSSGNTIYF

D gene: TRBD1
V gene: TRBV6-6
clone size: .
J gene: TRBJ2-2
CDR3 DNA: TGTGCCAGCCGGACAGGGGTGAGCACCGGGGAGCTGTTTTTT
CDR3 protein: CASRTGVSTGELFF

D gene: TRBD1
V gene: TRBV6-2/TRBV6-3
clone size: .
J gene: TRBJ1-2
CDR3 DNA: TGTGCCAGCAGTTGGGACAGGGGCCGCTATGGCTACACCTTC
CDR3 protein: CASSWDRGRYGYTF

D gene: TRBD1
V gene: TRBV27
clone size: .
J gene: TRBJ1-6
CDR3 DNA: TGTGCCAGCAGTTCGTCGGTGGACAGGGCTGTCAATTCACCCCTCCACTTT
CDR3 protein: CASSSSVDRAVNSPLHF

D gene: .
V gene: TRBV6-2/TRBV6-3
clone size: .
J gene: TRBJ2-1
CDR3 DNA: TGTGCCAGCAGTTCCGAGGCTTACAATGAGCAGTTCTTC
CDR3 protein: CASSSEAYNEQFF

D gene: .
V gene: TRBV19
clone size: .
J gene: TRBJ2-2
CDR3 DNA: TGTGCCGCTGGGGGACTCCTGAACACCGGGGAGCTGTTTTTT
CDR3 protein: CAAGGLLNTGELFF

D gene: .
V gene: TRBV6-6
clone size: .
J gene: TRBJ2-7
CDR3 DNA: TGTGCCAGCGGTAGCGAGACCTACGAGCAGTACTTC
CDR3 protein: CASGSETYEQYF